This note documents a single T cell receptor (beta chain) sequence. This specimen belongs to a study of T cell responses to AZD1222 COVID-19 vaccine. Germline V gene data show CDR1 as SGHAT and CDR2 as FQDESV (reference sequence). The V and J ends lost 1 base and 6 bases respectively, with 6 bases between them. The CDR3 loop spans 13 amino acids. Profiling relied on immunoSEQ multiplex PCR, and the TCRdb table lists in-frame clones only, not all of them. The data show about 270,000 clones, approximately 94% seen once. This specimen consisted of peripheral blood, obtained 28 days after the second AZD1222 dose. This clonotype was obtained from an adult who received the AZD1222 COVID-19 vaccine. The genes are TRBV11-1 and TRBJ2-2, with D maybe TRBD2 (5 bases). The CDR3 here is CASSLERAGELFF. The CDR3 DNA reads as TGTGCCAGCAGCTTAGAGAGGGCCGGGGAGCTGTTTTTT. Looking up the rest from reference TRBV11-1 and TRBJ2-2 gives the full variable domain: EAEVAQSPRYKITEKSQAVAFWCDPISGHATLYWYRQILGQGPELLVQFQDESVVDDSQLPKDRFSAERLKGVDSTLKIQPAELGDSAMYLCASSLERAGELFFGEGSRLTVL.